This T cell receptor beta chain was sequenced during a study of blood T cell repertoires in COVID-19. The overall study: Samples representing acute and convalescent COVID-19 were sourced from the United States, Italy and Spain.

Authors' methods: It was from reference gene primer amplification that nucleated cell counts were estimated. The table came from immunoSEQ multiplex PCR; TCRdb's copy has only in-frame clones and leaves some out. V and J calls and clone size are copied from that table; D and trimming were computed from the DNA. Here the sample spans roughly 250,000 clones, roughly nine tenths being singletons. The sample consisted of peripheral blood. The source of this sequence is a man in his 60s who had recovered from COVID-19.

The DNA for the CDR3 is TGTGCCAGCAGCCCCCCCGGCGGTTTCAACAATGAAAAACTGTTTTTT. Its translation: CASSPPGGFNNEKLFF. The chain links TRBV3-1 (or the pseudogene TRBV3-2) to TRBJ1-4; no clear D gene. Trimming took 4 bases from V and 5 from J, leaving 17 bases between them. The CDR3 is made up of 16 amino acids. CDR1 LGHDT and CDR2 YNNKEL come from the germline V gene (reference sequence).